Included here is one T cell receptor (beta chain) sequence, with context. Which antigen it targets is not known. No clone much larger than this one lies a single base away; base qualities are absent. This sample's time point label indicates: pre-sensitization, week 0. The sample's treatment or condition label, in plain terms: therapeutic diphenylcyclopropenone sensitization with weekly scalp DPC. At each patch-test visit, blood was drawn before the patch test was applied. Patients were considered eligible if aged 18 to 70, diagnosed with alopecia and deemed suitable for DPC therapy, and patients were excluded if pregnant. Unfractionated whole blood was collected in Tempus Blood RNA tubes, and total RNA was extracted from that blood. Libraries were prepared through RACE. The listed sequencing device is NextSeq 500. Library preparation attached unique molecular identifiers to individual cDNA molecules for quantitative, reproducible TCR counting. Each blood RNA sample was used to sequence both TCR alpha and TCR beta chains. The paper's processing steps were these. A median of around 96,000 TCRs per sample was observed, with a range of about 20,000 to 750,000. The Decombinator software suite was used to annotate the V, J and CDR3 of the TCR reads. For PS versus PT1 abundance plots, all samples were subsampled to the same number of TCRs (28,000). Expanded TCRs were defined as absent before sensitization and observed at least eight times at the 2-week time point. Using fastp trimming at Q25 and MiXCR clonotype assembly, TCRdb reanalyzed the public sequencing data and kept in-frame beta chains. For every CDR3 protein sequence, its rows merge into one entry that carries the most common genes and DNA. None of the V and J calls come from the authors' own analysis; TCRdb made them. The sample table lists about 120,000 distinct CDR3 sequences, approximately 13% of them with a count of one. Around 2.8% of the sample is held by the ten biggest clonotypes.

The record originates from a study of human T cells and chemical hapten exposure (dated by TCRdb to about 2021). Concerning the study at large: For sensitization, 2% DPC in acetone was applied to a roughly 2 cm by roughly 2 cm area of upper inner arm skin. Throughout the approximately 24-week study period, patients were also given weekly therapeutic DPC doses on the scalp. Patch tests used Finn chambers with 0.01% DPC on the upper back, scored after 6 days by International Contact Dermatitis Research Group standards. The mostly female patient cohort included alopecia areata with under or over 50% scalp involvement, alopecia totalis and alopecia universalis. Libraries were pooled for sequencing, and variation in per-sample TCR yields was attributed mainly to small differences in library volumes within the pool. This study followed changes in the peripheral blood TCR repertoire in vivo during primary and secondary sensitization of alopecia patients to the hapten diphenylcyclopropenone (DPC). Patient blood was sampled pre-sensitization (week 0) and at 2, 6 and about 24 weeks after DPC sensitization. Blood for TCR sequencing was provided by twenty-nine alopecia patients at one to four time points (pre-sensitization, 2, 6 and 24 weeks).

General conclusions and limits of the study: Repeated subsampling changed both the strength of the expansion versus patch-test correlation and the threshold at which the correlation became significant. A positive correlation was found between the number of PT1 expanded TCRs and patch test score, with significance reached at thresholds 8, 16 and 32 but not 4. The number of TCRs above 1 in 1000 frequency did not change with DPC sensitization; there was no evidence of global repertoire structure alterations. Compared with pre-sensitization or healthy control sets, expanded TCRs formed significantly more large CDR3 similarity clusters, which is consistent with antigen-driven responses. Because all patients had alopecia, a presumed autoimmune disease, the immune response of the patients might differ from that of healthy individuals.

V drops 10 bases and J drops 2 bases, leaving 9 bases in between. The CDR3, from cysteine to phenylalanine, totals 13 residues. Solely the CDR3 DNA is kept, with 39 bases framed from the first base. For CDR1 and CDR2, the germline V gene lists KGHSH and LQKENI. This clonotype originated in a woman aged 18-35 years with alopecia areata. Some clones in this sample may be carry-over from other donors' samples. In this chain, TRBV18 is recombined with TRBJ2-6, with no D gene named confidently. The source material was whole blood, sampled in connection with sensitization to the hapten diphenylcyclopropenone (DPC). The CDR3 here reads CATHQPGANVLTF. The nucleotides read TGTGCCACCCACCAGCCTGGGGCCAACGTCCTGACTTTC. Where the CDR3 stops, the reference TRBV18 and TRBJ2-6 genes take over; the full variable domain is NAGVMQNPRHLVRRRGQEARLRCSPMKGHSHVYWYRQLPEEGLKFMVYLQKENIIDESGMPKERFSAEFPKEGPSILRIQQVVRGDSAAYFCATHQPGANVLTFGAGSRLTVL.